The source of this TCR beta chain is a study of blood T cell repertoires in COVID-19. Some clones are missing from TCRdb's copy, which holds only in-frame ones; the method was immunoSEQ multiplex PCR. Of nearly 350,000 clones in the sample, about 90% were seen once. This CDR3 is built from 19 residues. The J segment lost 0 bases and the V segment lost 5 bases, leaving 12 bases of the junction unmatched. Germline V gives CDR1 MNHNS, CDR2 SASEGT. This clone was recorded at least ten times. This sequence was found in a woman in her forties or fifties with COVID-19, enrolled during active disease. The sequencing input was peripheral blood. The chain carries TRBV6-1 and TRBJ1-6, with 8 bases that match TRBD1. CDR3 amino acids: CASSKGTGSKGSYNSPLHF. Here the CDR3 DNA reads TGTGCCAGCAGTAAAGGGACAGGATCGAAGGGCTCCTATAATTCACCCCTCCACTTT.